This record looks at one T cell receptor beta chain sequence and its context. In the original workflow: Reference gene primer amplification gave estimated nucleated cell counts. Sequencing was performed with immunoSEQ multiplex PCR; in TCRdb, only in-frame clones are kept and a portion is missing. The V and J calls and clone size are taken from that table; D and trimming were inferred from the DNA. The sample contains some 310,000 clones, about nine tenths of which appear only once. The source of the sample is a study of blood T cell repertoires in COVID-19. On the study more broadly: There were acute and convalescent COVID-19 samples, and they came from the United States, Italy and Spain. The analysed material was cDNA or gDNA that came from T cells, B-cell-depleted T cells, or PBMCs.

The CDR3 loop spans 16 amino acids. The germline V gene encodes CDR1 MNHEY and CDR2 SMNVEV (reference sequence). The V end lost 5 bases, the J end lost 2 bases, and 17 bases lay between the germline ends. The chain is built from TRBV27 and TRBJ2-3; D remains unclear. The sample comprised peripheral blood. The receptor was derived from a middle-aged man with active or convalescent COVID-19. CDR3 in DNA: TGTGCCAGCAGTCTACTCCACGACTTATCCACAGATACGCAGTATTTT. Residues: CASSLLHDLSTDTQYF.